Each of the 22 T cell receptor beta chains below was sequenced from the same sample in a study of identical twins. MiXCR, run by TCRdb on the 5' RACE reads, gives a single entry per CDR3 protein. The sample comprises approximately 890,000 distinct CDR3 sequences, roughly an eighth of which are singletons, and around 1.5% rests with the top ten. This sample was also put to use in a study of yellow fever vaccine responses in identical twins.

The sample was PBMCs. The receptors originated from a woman aged 18-35 years in good health.

The genes are TRBV5-1 and TRBJ2-2; possibly TRBD1 for D (5 bases). Germline V gene sequence: CDR1 SGHRS, CDR2 YFSETQ. This CDR3 has 15 amino acids. The V end lost 6 bases, the J end lost 3 bases, and 15 bases lay between the germline ends. CDR3: CASKEGDGDTGELFF. DNA of the CDR3: TGCGCCAGCAAGGAAGGGGATGGGGACACCGGGGAGCTGTTTTTT.

The chain recombines TRBV5-1 with TRBJ1-1, with unresolved D. CDR3 length: 13 residues. Germline V gene sequence: CDR1 SGHRS, CDR2 YFSETQ. V lost 4 bases to trimming and J lost 0 bases, with 7 bases between them. CDR3 nucleotides: TGCGCCAGCAGCATATGGGTGAACACTGAAGCTTTCTTT. It specifies CASSIWVNTEAFF.

This rearrangement joins TRBV7-8 to TRBJ2-4; a possible D gene is TRBD1 (5 bases). Trimming took 2 bases from V and 0 from J, leaving 8 bases between them. The CDR3 extends over 15 amino acids. Germline CDR1 is SGHVS and CDR2 is FQNEAQ. This CDR3 is CASSLSREAKNIQYF. CDR3 nucleotides: TGTGCCAGCAGCTTATCCAGGGAAGCCAAAAACATTCAGTACTTC.

The chain employs TRBV7-2 and TRBJ2-3; maybe TRBD2 (6 bases). This CDR3 contains 16 residues. Looked up from germline, CDR1 is SGHTA and CDR2 is FQGNSA. V shed 7 bases and J shed 0 bases, with 17 bases lying between them. In DNA, the CDR3 is TGTGCCAGCACCGAGGACTGGCGGGATAGCACAGATACGCAGTATTTT. This translates into CASTEDWRDSTDTQYF. Complete variable domain (other parts from reference TRBV7-2 and TRBJ2-3): GAGVSQSPSNKVTEKGKDVELRCDPISGHTALYWYRQSLGQGLEFLIYFQGNSAPDKSGLPSDRFSAERTGGSVSTLTIQRTQQEDSAVYLCASTEDWRDSTDTQYFGPGTRLTVL.

In this sample, this clonotype turned up many times. The V call is TRBV3-1, the J call TRBJ2-3; 9 bases match TRBD2. Per germline, CDR1 LGHDT and CDR2 YNNKEL (reference sequence). This CDR3 is built from 21 residues. Trimming removed 0 bases from V and 2 bases from J; junction bases left unmatched: 18. The CDR3 loop reads CASSQDLGGLASRANTDTQYF. As DNA, the CDR3 is TGTGCCAGCAGCCAAGATTTGGGTGGACTAGCGTCCAGAGCGAACACAGATACGCAGTATTTT.

This clonotype turned up a few times. V gene TRBV9 combines with J gene TRBJ2-7, with D possibly TRBD2 on 6 matching bases. The CDR3 length is 15 residues. Trimming stripped 0 bases from V and 0 bases from J, with 10 bases between. Germline V lookup: CDR1 SGDLS, CDR2 YYNGEE. DNA for the CDR3: TGTGCCAGCAGCGTAGGCGGGATCGGCTCCTACGAGCAGTACTTC. Translated: CASSVGGIGSYEQYF.

This clonotype has a handful of counts. The chain carries TRBV2 and TRBJ2-3; D is perhaps TRBD2 (6 bases). Germline V lookup: CDR1 SNHLY, CDR2 FYNNEI. The CDR3 contains 13 residues. V lost 2 bases, J lost 6 bases, and 9 bases lay in between. CDR3 nucleotides: TGTGCCAGCAGTGAACTTGGGGGGGATACGCAGTATTTT. It yields the protein CASSELGGDTQYF.

This clonotype showed up just a few times. V usage is TRBV7-9 and J usage is TRBJ1-1; D might be TRBD1 (5 bases). CDR1 and CDR2 (germline): SEHNR, FQNEAQ (reference sequence). This CDR3 spans 15 amino acids. The V gene lost 5 bases and the J gene lost 0 bases, with 13 bases spanning the gap. The CDR3 DNA is TGTGCCAGCAGCACCTCCGGGACGGTGAACACTGAAGCTTTCTTT. Protein product: CASSTSGTVNTEAFF. The full variable domain, its missing parts supplied by reference TRBV7-9 and TRBJ1-1, is DTGVSQNPRHKITKRGQNVTFRCDPISEHNRLYWYRQTLGQGPEFLTYFQNEAQLEKSRLLSDRFSAERPKGSFSTLEIQRTEQGDSAMYLCASSTSGTVNTEAFFGQGTRLTVV.

This clonotype was found many times. The genes are TRBV11-2 and TRBJ2-1; D may be TRBD2 (5 bases). CDR3 length equals 13 residues. Germline CDR1 reads SGHAT; CDR2 reads FQNNGV. The ends were cut back, 3 bases at V and 8 bases at J, with 11 bases in the middle. The CDR3, as DNA: TGTGCCAGCAGCTTGAGCGGTTTATATGAGCAGTTCTTC. Translating it yields CASSLSGLYEQFF.

This clonotype appeared many times. The chain joins TRBV5-1 to TRBJ2-3; TRBD1 aligns across 8 bases. The CDR3 extends over 14 amino acids. V trimming: 2 bases; J trimming: 6 bases; junction bases outside the gene matches: 5. Germline-derived CDR1 and CDR2 are SGHRS and YFSETQ. The DNA of the CDR3 is TGCGCCAGCAGCTTCCCAGGGGGCAAGGATACGCAGTATTTT. Translated, it gives CASSFPGGKDTQYF. The entire variable domain, with the rest obtained from reference TRBV5-1 and TRBJ2-3, is as follows: KAGVTQTPRYLIKTRGQQVTLSCSPISGHRSVSWYQQTPGQGLQFLFEYFSETQRNKGNFPGRFSGRQFSNSRSEMNVSTLELGDSALYLCASSFPGGKDTQYFGPGTRLTVL.

There are a few counts of this clonotype. The chain carries TRBV12-3 or TRBV12-4 and TRBJ2-5; 8 positions match TRBD2. The ends lost 7 bases at V and 5 bases at J; junction bases unmatched: 15. The CDR3 length is 16 residues. The CDR3 region is CASKSNPGGAGETQYF. CDR3 in DNA: TGTGCCAGCAAGAGCAACCCCGGGGGGGCCGGTGAGACCCAGTACTTC.

The chain has TRBV20-1 and TRBJ1-5, with D possibly matching TRBD1 (6 bases). V lost 1 base, J lost 4 bases, and 8 bases lay in between. CDR1 DFQATT and CDR2 SNEGSKA come from the germline V gene (reference sequence). The CDR3 is 13 amino acids. This chain's CDR3 is CSARVQGNQPQHF. The CDR3 nucleotides read TGCAGTGCTAGAGTTCAGGGGAATCAGCCCCAGCATTTT.

This clonotype has a handful of counts. This chain joins TRBV6-5 and TRBJ2-1, with 9 bases aligning to TRBD2. The CDR3 is 14 residues long. Germline-derived CDR1 and CDR2 are MNHEY and SVGAGI. With V trimmed by 3 bases and J by 13 bases, 10 bases remained unmatched. As DNA, the CDR3 is TGTGCCAGCAGTTATGGGTCTAGCGGGACTTCCCAGTTCTTC. It specifies CASSYGSSGTSQFF.

This clonotype turned up a few times. V is TRBV15 and J is TRBJ1-4; possibly TRBD1 for D (5 bases). The length of the CDR3 is 16 residues. Germline CDR1 and CDR2: LNHNV and YYDKDF (reference sequence). The V gene lost 2 bases and the J gene lost 3 bases, with 13 bases spanning the gap. CDR3 DNA: TGTGCCACCAGCAGAAATGACAGACCCTCTAATGAAAAACTGTTTTTT. Translation: CATSRNDRPSNEKLFF. Full variable domain (missing parts from reference TRBV15 and TRBJ1-4): DAMVIQNPRYQVTQFGKPVTLSCSQTLNHNVMYWYQQKSSQAPKLLFHYYDKDFNNEADTPDNFQSRRPNTSFCFLDIRSPGLGDTAMYLCATSRNDRPSNEKLFFGSGTQLSVL.

In this sample, this clonotype turned up a few times. This chain connects TRBV20-1 to TRBJ2-4, with 8 bases aligning to TRBD1. V shed 3 bases, J shed 0 bases, and the junction held 7 bases outside the gene matches. The germline CDR1 and CDR2 sequences are DFQATT and SNEGSKA (reference sequence). CDR3 length: 16 residues. The CDR3 loop reads CSASLGQELAKNIQYF. CDR3 in DNA: TGCAGTGCTAGTCTGGGACAGGAGCTAGCCAAAAACATTCAGTACTTC.

The rearrangement uses TRBV11-2 and TRBJ2-3; 9 nucleotides align to TRBD2. This CDR3 has 16 amino acids. V lost 5 bases to trimming and J lost 7 bases; unmatched junction nucleotides: 13. Germline V CDR1 and CDR2: SGHAT, FQNNGV. The CDR3 loop reads CASSQLAGTSLHTQYF. The CDR3, as DNA: TGTGCCAGCAGCCAGCTAGCCGGGACTAGCCTACATACGCAGTATTTT.

This chain joins TRBV20-1 and TRBJ2-1; no reliable D call. The V gene's germline CDR1 is DFQATT and CDR2 SNEGSKA (reference sequence). V gave up 6 bases and J gave up 12 bases, with 30 bases separating them. The CDR3 has 16 amino acids. CDR3 sequence: CSAGNPGPKVNVGQFF. CDR3 nucleotide sequence: TGCAGTGCCGGTAACCCGGGTCCCAAAGTTAATGTCGGGCAGTTCTTC.

The rearrangement links TRBV7-9 to TRBJ2-1; D not certain. Per germline, CDR1 SEHNR and CDR2 FQNEAQ (reference sequence). Trimming left V 0 bases short and J 9 bases short, with 12 bases between. This CDR3 has 14 amino acids. CDR3 sequence: CASSLAHRLTEQFF. CDR3 nucleotides: TGTGCCAGCAGCTTAGCTCATAGGTTGACTGAGCAGTTCTTC. Using reference TRBV7-9 and TRBJ2-1 for the parts outside the CDR3, the full variable domain is DTGVSQNPRHKITKRGQNVTFRCDPISEHNRLYWYRQTLGQGPEFLTYFQNEAQLEKSRLLSDRFSAERPKGSFSTLEIQRTEQGDSAMYLCASSLAHRLTEQFFGPGTRLTVL.

J is TRBJ1-2 and V is TRBV3-1; D is unclear. This CDR3 comprises 13 residues. V was pared by 4 bases and J by 6 bases, with 12 bases between. Germline V gene sequence: CDR1 LGHDT, CDR2 YNNKEL (reference sequence). The CDR3 reads CASSPDTADGYTF. As DNA, the CDR3 is TGTGCCAGCAGCCCAGATACTGCAGATGGCTACACCTTC.

The chain couples TRBV5-1 to TRBJ1-1; 9 bases line up with TRBD1. With V trimmed by 4 bases and J by 7 bases, 5 bases remained unmatched. Germline CDR1 is SGHRS and CDR2 is YFSETQ. The CDR3 sequence is 13 residues long. The CDR3 bases are TGCGCCAGCAGCAATGGACAGGGGAGTGAAGCTTTCTTT. This sequence encodes CASSNGQGSEAFF. Using reference TRBV5-1 and TRBJ1-1 for the parts outside the CDR3, the full variable domain is KAGVTQTPRYLIKTRGQQVTLSCSPISGHRSVSWYQQTPGQGLQFLFEYFSETQRNKGNFPGRFSGRQFSNSRSEMNVSTLELGDSALYLCASSNGQGSEAFFGQGTRLTVV.

This clonotype was detected many times. The CDR3 DNA is TGTGCCAGCAGGGACTGGGGCAGCAATCAGCCCCAGCATTTT. This encodes CASRDWGSNQPQHF. The gene calls are TRBV5-6 and TRBJ1-5; TRBD1 might be the D (5 bases). Trimming took 5 bases from V and 1 from J, leaving 10 bases between them. This CDR3 region has 14 residues. Germline V CDR1 and CDR2: SGHDT, YYEEEE.

This clonotype was recorded a few times. This chain links TRBV10-3 with TRBJ2-7, with D possibly matching TRBD1 (5 bases). The CDR3 length is 13 residues. The V gene's germline CDR1 is ENHRY and CDR2 SYGVKD. The germline V and J ends were trimmed by 6 bases and 9 bases, with 18 bases remaining between them. In nucleotides, the CDR3 is TGTGCCATCAGGGCGACAGACGGTACGAGGCAGTACGTC. This codes for CAIRATDGTRQYV.